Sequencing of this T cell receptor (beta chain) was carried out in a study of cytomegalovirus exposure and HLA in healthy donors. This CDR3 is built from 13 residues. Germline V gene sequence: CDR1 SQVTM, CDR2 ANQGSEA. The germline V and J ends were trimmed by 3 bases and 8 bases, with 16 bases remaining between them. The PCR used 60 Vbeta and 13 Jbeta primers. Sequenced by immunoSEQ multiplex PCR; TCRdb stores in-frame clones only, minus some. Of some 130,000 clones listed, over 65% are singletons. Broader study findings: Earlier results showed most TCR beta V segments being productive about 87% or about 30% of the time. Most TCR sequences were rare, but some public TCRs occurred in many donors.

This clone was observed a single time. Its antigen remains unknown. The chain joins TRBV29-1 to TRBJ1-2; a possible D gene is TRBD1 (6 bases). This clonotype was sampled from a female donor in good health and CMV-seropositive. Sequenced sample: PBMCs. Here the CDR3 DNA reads TGCAGCGTTGATGGGACATCGGTGGGGGGCTACACCTTC. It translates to CSVDGTSVGGYTF. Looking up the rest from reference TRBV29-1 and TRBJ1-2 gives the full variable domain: SAVISQKPSRDICQRGTSLTIQCQVDSQVTMMFWYRQQPGQSLTLIATANQGSEATYESGFVIDKFPISRPNLTFSTLTVSNMSPEDSSIYLCSVDGTSVGGYTFGSGTRLTVV.